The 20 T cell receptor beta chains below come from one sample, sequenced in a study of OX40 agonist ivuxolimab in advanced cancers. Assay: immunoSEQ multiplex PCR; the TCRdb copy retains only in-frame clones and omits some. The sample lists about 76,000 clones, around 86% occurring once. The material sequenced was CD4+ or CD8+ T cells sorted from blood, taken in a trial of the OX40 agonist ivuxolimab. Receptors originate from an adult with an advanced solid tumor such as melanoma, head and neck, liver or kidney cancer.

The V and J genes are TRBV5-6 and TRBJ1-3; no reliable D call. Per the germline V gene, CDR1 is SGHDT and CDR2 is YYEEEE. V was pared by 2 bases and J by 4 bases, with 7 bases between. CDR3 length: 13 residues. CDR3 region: CASSFGFGNTIYF. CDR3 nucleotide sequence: TGTGCCAGCAGCTTTGGGTTCGGAAACACCATATATTTT. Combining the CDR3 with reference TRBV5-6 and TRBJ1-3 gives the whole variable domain DAGVTQSPTHLIKTRGQQVTLRCSPKSGHDTVSWYQQALGQGPQFIFQYYEEEERQRGNFPDRFSGHQFPNYSSELNVNALLLGDSALYLCASSFGFGNTIYFGEGSWLTVV.

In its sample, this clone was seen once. The CDR3 DNA is TGCAGCGTTGTAGGCAGGTCGTCAGTTGAGACCCAGTACTTC. Its translation: CSVVGRSSVETQYF. The chain recombines TRBV29-1 with TRBJ2-5, with D unclear. Looked up from germline, CDR1 is SQVTM and CDR2 is ANQGSEA. The CDR3 covers 14 residues. V lost 4 bases and J 5 bases, leaving 17 bases between the germline ends.

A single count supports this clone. CDR3: CASSISTPGPNQPQHF. The CDR3 DNA reads as TGTGCCAGTAGTATATCCACCCCGGGACCCAATCAGCCCCAGCATTTT. The chain recombines TRBV19 with TRBJ1-5; D might be TRBD1 (5 bases). The germline V gene has CDR1 LNHDA and CDR2 SQIVND (reference sequence). The CDR3 runs to 16 residues. Trimming removed 2 bases at V and 3 bases at J, with 14 bases between.

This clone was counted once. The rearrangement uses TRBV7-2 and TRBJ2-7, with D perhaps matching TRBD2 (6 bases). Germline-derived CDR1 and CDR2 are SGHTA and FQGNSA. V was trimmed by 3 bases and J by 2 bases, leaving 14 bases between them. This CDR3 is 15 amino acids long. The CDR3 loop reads CASSFIPGSPYEQYF. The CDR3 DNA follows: TGTGCCAGCAGCTTTATACCCGGGAGCCCCTACGAGCAGTACTTC.

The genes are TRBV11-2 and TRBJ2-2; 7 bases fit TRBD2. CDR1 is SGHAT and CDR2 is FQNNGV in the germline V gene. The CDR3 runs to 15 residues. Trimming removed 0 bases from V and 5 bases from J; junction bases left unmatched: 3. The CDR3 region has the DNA TGTGCCAGCAGCTTAGAAGCGGGGTATACCGGGGAGCTGTTTTTT. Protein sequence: CASSLEAGYTGELFF.

CDR3 sequence (DNA): TGTGCCAGCAGCTTAGTAGGTCAGGGCCAGCAGTTCTTC. It codes for CASSLVGQGQQFF. This chain joins TRBV7-2 and TRBJ2-1; D perhaps matches TRBD1 (5 bases). Deletions cut 1 base from V and 11 bases from J, with 12 bases between. CDR3 length: 13 residues. CDR1 is SGHTA and CDR2 is FQGNSA in the germline V gene.

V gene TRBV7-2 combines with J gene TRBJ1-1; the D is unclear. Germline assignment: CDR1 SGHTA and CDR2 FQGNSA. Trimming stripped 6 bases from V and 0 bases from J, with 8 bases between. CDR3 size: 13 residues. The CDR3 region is CASSRLVNTEAFF. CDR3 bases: TGTGCCAGCAGTCGCCTCGTGAACACTGAAGCTTTCTTT.

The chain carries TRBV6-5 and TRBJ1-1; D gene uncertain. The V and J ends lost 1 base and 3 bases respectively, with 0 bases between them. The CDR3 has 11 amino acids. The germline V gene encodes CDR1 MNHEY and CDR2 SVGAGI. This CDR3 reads CASSYYTEAFF. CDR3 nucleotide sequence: TGTGCCAGCAGTTACTACACTGAAGCTTTCTTT.

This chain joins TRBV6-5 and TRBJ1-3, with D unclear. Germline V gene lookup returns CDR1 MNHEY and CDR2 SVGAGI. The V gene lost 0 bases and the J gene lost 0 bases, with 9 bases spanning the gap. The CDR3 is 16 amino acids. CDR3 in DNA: TGTGCCAGCAGTTACTCGCAACTTATCTCTGGAAACACCATATATTTT. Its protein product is CASSYSQLISGNTIYF.

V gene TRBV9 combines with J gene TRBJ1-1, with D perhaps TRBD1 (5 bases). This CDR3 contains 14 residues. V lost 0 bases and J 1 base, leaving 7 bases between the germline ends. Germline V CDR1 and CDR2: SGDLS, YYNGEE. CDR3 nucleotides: TGTGCCAGCAGCGTAGTTGGGGGGAACACTGAAGCTTTCTTT. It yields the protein CASSVVGGNTEAFF.

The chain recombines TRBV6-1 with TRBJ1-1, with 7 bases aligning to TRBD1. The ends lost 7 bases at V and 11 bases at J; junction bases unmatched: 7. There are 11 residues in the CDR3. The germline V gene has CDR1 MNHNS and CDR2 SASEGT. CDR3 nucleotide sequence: TGTGCCAGCACCCTGACAGGGTCGGCTTTCTTT. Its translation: CASTLTGSAFF.

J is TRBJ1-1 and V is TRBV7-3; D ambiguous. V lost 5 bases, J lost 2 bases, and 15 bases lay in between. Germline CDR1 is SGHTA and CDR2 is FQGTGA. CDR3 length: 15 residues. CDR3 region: CASSPNPEANTEAFF. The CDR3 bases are TGTGCCAGCAGCCCCAATCCAGAAGCCAACACTGAAGCTTTCTTT.

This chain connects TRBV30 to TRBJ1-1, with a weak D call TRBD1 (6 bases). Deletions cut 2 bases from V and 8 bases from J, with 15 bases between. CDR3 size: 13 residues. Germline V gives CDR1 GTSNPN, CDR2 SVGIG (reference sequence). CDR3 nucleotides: TGTGCCTGGAGTCTACAGGGTAATGGAGAAGCTTTCTTT. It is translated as CAWSLQGNGEAFF.

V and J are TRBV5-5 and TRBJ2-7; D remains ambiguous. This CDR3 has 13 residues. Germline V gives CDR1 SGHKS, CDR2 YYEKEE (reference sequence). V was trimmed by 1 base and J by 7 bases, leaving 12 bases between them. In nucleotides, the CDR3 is TGTGCCAGCAGCTTGTCTACTTTAGGGGAGCAGTACTTC. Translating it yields CASSLSTLGEQYF.

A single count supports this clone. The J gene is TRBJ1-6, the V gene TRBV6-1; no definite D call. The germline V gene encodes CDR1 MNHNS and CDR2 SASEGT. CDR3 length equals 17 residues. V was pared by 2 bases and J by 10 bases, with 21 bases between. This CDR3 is CASSESTPRSRVSPLHF. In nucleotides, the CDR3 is TGTGCCAGCAGTGAAAGTACCCCCCGCAGCCGGGTGTCACCCCTCCACTTT.

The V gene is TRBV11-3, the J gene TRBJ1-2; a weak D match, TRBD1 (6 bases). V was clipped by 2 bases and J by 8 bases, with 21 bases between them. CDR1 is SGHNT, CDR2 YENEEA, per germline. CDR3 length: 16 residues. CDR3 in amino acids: CASSLRNRDLSWGYTF. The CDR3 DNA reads TGTGCCAGCAGCTTAAGGAACAGGGATCTTTCATGGGGCTACACCTTC.

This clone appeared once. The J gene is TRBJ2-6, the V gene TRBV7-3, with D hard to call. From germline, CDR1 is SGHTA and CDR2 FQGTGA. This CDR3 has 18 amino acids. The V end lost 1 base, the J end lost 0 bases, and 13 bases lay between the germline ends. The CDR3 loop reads CASSLNFMTSSGANVLTF. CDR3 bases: TGTGCCAGCAGCTTAAATTTCATGACGAGCTCTGGGGCCAACGTCCTGACTTTC.

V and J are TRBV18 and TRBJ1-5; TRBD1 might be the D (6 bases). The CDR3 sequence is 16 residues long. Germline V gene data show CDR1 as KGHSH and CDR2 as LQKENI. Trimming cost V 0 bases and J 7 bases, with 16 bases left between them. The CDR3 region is CASSPPGARKSQPQHF. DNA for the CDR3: TGTGCCAGCTCACCACCGGGGGCCCGAAAGTCCCAGCCCCAGCATTTT.

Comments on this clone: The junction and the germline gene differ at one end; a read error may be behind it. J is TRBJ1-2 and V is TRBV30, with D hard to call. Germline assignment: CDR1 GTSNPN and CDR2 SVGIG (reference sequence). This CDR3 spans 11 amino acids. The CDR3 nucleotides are TGTGCCTGGAGTCATCCCCAGGTGTGTCACTTC. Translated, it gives CAWSHPQVCHF.

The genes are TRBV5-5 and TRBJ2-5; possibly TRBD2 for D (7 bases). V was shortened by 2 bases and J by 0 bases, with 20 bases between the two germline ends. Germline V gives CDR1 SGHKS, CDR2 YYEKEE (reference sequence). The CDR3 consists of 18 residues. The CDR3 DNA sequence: TGTGCCAGCAGCTTAGCGGGGCGCCCAAAGGGGGACCAAGAGACCCAGTACTTC. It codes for CASSLAGRPKGDQETQYF.